The 19 T cell receptor beta chains below were found in one sample sequenced in a study of blood T cell repertoires in COVID-19. TCRdb's table, derived via immunoSEQ multiplex PCR, lists solely in-frame clones and lacks some. This sample has 70,000 to 95,000 clones; 89% occur once, and the top ten carry 5% to 6.5%. The sample was peripheral blood. The receptors were sampled from an elderly woman with active COVID-19.

CDR3 loop: CATALRNNQPQHF. The CDR3 DNA reads TGTGCCACCGCTCTAAGAAACAATCAGCCCCAGCATTTT. The chain has TRBV24-1 and TRBJ1-5; D is unresolved. The germline V gene has CDR1 KGHDR and CDR2 SFDVKD. V was shortened by 9 bases and J by 3 bases, with 11 bases between the two germline ends. CDR3 length: 13 residues.

The gene calls are TRBV11-2 and TRBJ2-7; D is ambiguous. CDR1 and CDR2 from the germline V gene are SGHAT and FQNNGV. V lost 3 bases, J lost 1 base, and 10 bases lay in between. The CDR3 has 14 amino acids. The CDR3 loop reads CASSFITVSYEQYF. As DNA, the CDR3 is TGTGCCAGCAGCTTTATTACAGTATCCTACGAGCAGTACTTC.

This chain links TRBV5-5 with TRBJ1-2; D is perhaps TRBD1 (5 bases). The CDR3 length is 15 residues. Germline V gene sequence: CDR1 SGHKS, CDR2 YYEKEE (reference sequence). V lost 0 bases and J 2 bases, leaving 11 bases between the germline ends. CDR3 residues: CASSLGAGINYGYTF. The CDR3 DNA sequence: TGTGCCAGCAGCTTGGGGGCAGGGATAAACTATGGCTACACCTTC.

The V and J genes are TRBV6-6 and TRBJ1-2; a possible D gene is TRBD1 (5 bases). The germline V gene encodes CDR1 MNHNY and CDR2 SVGAGI (reference sequence). The CDR3 totals 13 residues. V was pared by 2 bases and J by 4 bases, with 8 bases between. The CDR3 reads CASSYQGGYGYTF. The CDR3 region has the DNA TGTGCCAGCAGTTACCAGGGCGGCTATGGCTACACCTTC.

The rearrangement uses TRBV9 and TRBJ2-7; a possible D gene is TRBD2 (6 bases). From germline, CDR1 is SGDLS and CDR2 YYNGEE. V shed 0 bases and J shed 6 bases, with 16 bases lying between them. The CDR3 runs 15 residues. The CDR3: CASSVASGVGGEQYF. As DNA, the CDR3 is TGTGCCAGCAGCGTAGCCTCGGGGGTGGGCGGCGAGCAGTACTTC. The variable domain in full, completed from reference TRBV9 and TRBJ2-7, reads DSGVTQTPKHLITATGQRVTLRCSPRSGDLSVYWYQQSLDQGLQFLIQYYNGEERAKGNILERFSAQQFPDLHSELNLSSLELGDSALYFCASSVASGVGGEQYFGPGTRLTVT.

The rearrangement links TRBV15 to TRBJ2-3; 13 nucleotides line up with TRBD2. This CDR3 comprises 17 residues. V dropped 1 base and J dropped 3; count of bases not matched to a gene: 4. Germline loops: CDR1 LNHNV, CDR2 YYDKDF (reference sequence). The CDR3 DNA is TGTGCCACCAGCAGAGGTGGACTAGCGGGAGCAACAGATACGCAGTATTTT. Translating it yields CATSRGGLAGATDTQYF.

This chain links TRBV5-5 with TRBJ2-7; TRBD2 matches at 11 bases. The V and J ends lost 1 base and 5 bases, in that order; junction bases with no gene match: 11. The CDR3 has 17 residues. Germline CDR1 is SGHKS and CDR2 is YYEKEE (reference sequence). CDR3 nucleotide sequence: TGTGCCAGCAGCTTGTTTGGTAGCGGGAGGGCTCAAAACGAGCAGTACTTC. It translates to CASSLFGSGRAQNEQYF.

This chain links TRBV3-1 (or the pseudogene TRBV3-2) with TRBJ2-2; D is ambiguous. The CDR3 runs to 12 residues. Per the germline V gene, CDR1 is LGHDT and CDR2 is YNNKEL (reference sequence). V lost 2 bases, J lost 7 bases, and 5 bases lay in between. CDR3: CASSQSSGELFF. The CDR3 DNA is TGTGCCAGCAGCCAATCGAGCGGGGAGCTGTTTTTT.

In DNA, the CDR3 is TGCGCCAGCAGCTTGGTGGGACAGGGGGCGCCGGGCTATGGCTACACCTTC. Residues: CASSLVGQGAPGYGYTF. The gene calls are TRBV5-1 and TRBJ1-2; the match to TRBD1 covers 12 bases. This CDR3 contains 17 residues. After removal of 0 bases from V and 4 bases from J, the junction contained 7 bases not matched to a gene. Germline CDR1 SGHRS, CDR2 YFSETQ.

This clone was seen just once. The CDR3 reads CASSLGGGPSHF. The CDR3 DNA reads as TGTGCCAGCAGCTTAGGGGGAGGACCTTCGCATTTT. The chain has TRBV7-9 and TRBJ1-5, with unresolved D. Trimming stripped 1 base from V and 15 bases from J, with 13 bases between. CDR3 size: 12 residues. Germline V lookup: CDR1 SEHNR, CDR2 FQNEAQ (reference sequence).

The table lists this clone with a count of one. The chain uses TRBV11-2 and TRBJ1-5; D uncertain. Germline CDR1 SGHAT, CDR2 FQNNGV. The CDR3 is 14 amino acids. V dropped 5 bases and J dropped 3 bases, with 11 bases sitting between them. The CDR3 nucleotides read TGTGCCAGCAGCGTCGACACTGTCAATCAGCCCCAGCATTTT. Its translation: CASSVDTVNQPQHF.

V is TRBV27 and J is TRBJ1-6; the D gene is possibly TRBD1 (5 bases). The V end was cut by 7 bases, the J end by 10 bases, with 17 bases between. CDR1 and CDR2 (germline): MNHEY, SMNVEV (reference sequence). This CDR3 has 14 residues. CDR3 loop: CASNRRGGESPLHF. DNA for the CDR3: TGTGCCAGCAACCGCCGGGGGGGAGAATCACCCCTCCACTTT.

This rearrangement joins TRBV7-2 to TRBJ2-1; unclear D gene. Trimming took off 1 base at V and 5 bases at J, with 6 bases between the two ends. The CDR3 is 13 amino acids. Looked up from germline, CDR1 is SGHTA and CDR2 is FQGNSA. The CDR3 DNA sequence: TGTGCCAGCAGCTTAGTACGGGACAATGAGCAGTTCTTC. Translation gives CASSLVRDNEQFF. The whole variable domain, remainder taken from reference TRBV7-2 and TRBJ2-1, is GAGVSQSPSNKVTEKGKDVELRCDPISGHTALYWYRQSLGQGLEFLIYFQGNSAPDKSGLPSDRFSAERTGGSVSTLTIQRTQQEDSAVYLCASSLVRDNEQFFGPGTRLTVL.

This rearrangement joins TRBV7-8 to TRBJ2-5; the D gene is possibly TRBD2 (6 bases). This CDR3 comprises 16 residues. Deletions cut 5 bases from V and 5 bases from J, with 21 bases between. Germline assignment: CDR1 SGHVS and CDR2 FQNEAQ. DNA for the CDR3: TGTGCCAGCAGCATACCGGAGGGCCTGGGTCGGGAGACCCAGTACTTC. Residues: CASSIPEGLGRETQYF.

The chain carries TRBV28 and TRBJ1-1, with unresolved D. There are 15 residues in the CDR3. The germline V gene has CDR1 MDHEN and CDR2 SYDVKM. The ends were cut back, 2 bases at V and 6 bases at J, with 16 bases in the middle. The CDR3 sequence: CASSLIGLAWAEAFF. The CDR3 region has the DNA TGTGCCAGCAGTTTAATTGGGCTTGCGTGGGCTGAAGCTTTCTTT.

Regarding this clone: An end of the junction does not agree with germline; a read error may underlie this. The chain is built from TRBV3-1 (or the pseudogene TRBV3-2) and TRBJ2-3; 16 bases fit TRBD2. The germline gives CDR1 LGHDT, CDR2 YNNKEL (reference sequence). There are 18 residues in the CDR3. The CDR3 spells CASTQCRGLAGGSNTQYF. CDR3 sequence (DNA): TGTGCCAGCACCCAATGCCGGGGACTAGCGGGAGGGTCAAATACGCAGTATTTT.

The chain has TRBV6-6 and TRBJ2-3; 7 bases agree with TRBD2. The CDR3 spans 14 residues. Germline assignment: CDR1 MNHNY and CDR2 SVGAGI (reference sequence). V shed 6 bases, J shed 0 bases, and the junction held 3 bases outside the gene matches. CDR3 nucleotides: TGTGCCAGCAGGCCCGGGGGGAGCACAGATACGCAGTATTTT. Encoded protein: CASRPGGSTDTQYF.

The gene calls are TRBV6-2 or TRBV6-3 and TRBJ2-2; D remains ambiguous. CDR3 size: 15 residues. Trimming removed 0 bases from V and 4 bases from J, with 9 bases in between. The germline V gene has CDR1 MNHEY and CDR2 SVGEGT. CDR3 sequence: CASSYSTASTGELFF. The CDR3 DNA sequence: TGTGCCAGCAGTTACTCAACGGCTAGCACCGGGGAGCTGTTTTTT.

CDR3 protein: CASSTTGLPETQYF. In DNA form, the CDR3 reads TGTGCCAGCAGTACGACGGGACTCCCAGAGACCCAGTACTTC. The genes are TRBV28 and TRBJ2-5; a possible D gene is TRBD2 (6 bases). V lost 5 bases, J lost 4 bases, and 14 bases lay in between. The CDR3 is made up of 14 amino acids. CDR1 MDHEN and CDR2 SYDVKM come from the germline V gene. Combining the CDR3 with reference TRBV28 and TRBJ2-5 gives the whole variable domain DVKVTQSSRYLVKRTGEKVFLECVQDMDHENMFWYRQDPGLGLRLIYFSYDVKMKEKGDIPEGYSVSREKKERFSLILESASTNQTSMYLCASSTTGLPETQYFGPGTRLLVL.